The 11 T cell receptor beta chains below were found in one sample sequenced in a study of T cells in Graves' hyperthyroidism and ophthalmopathy. Template material for amplifying TCR beta CDR3 regions consisted of RNA transcripts. During a first-round RT-PCR of the TCR CDR3, the HTBI primer set was used. TCRdb redid the calling of the multiplex PCR reads with MiXCR, one entry per CDR3 protein. The repertoire holds 660,000 or so distinct CDR3 sequences, with 20% to 25% as singletons. Specimen: blood. Receptor source: a man aged 25 to 45 with Graves' ophthalmopathy.

The chain employs TRBV27 and TRBJ2-7; tentatively, D is TRBD1 (5 bases). The germline V and J ends were trimmed by 6 bases and 3 bases, with 18 bases remaining between them. The CDR3 spans 15 residues. Germline V gene lookup returns CDR1 MNHEY and CDR2 SMNVEV (reference sequence). The CDR3 reads CASSLDITGYYEQYF. CDR3 in DNA: TGTGCCAGCAGCTTGGACATTACGGGTTACTACGAGCAGTACTTC.

This clonotype was recorded many times. This chain uses TRBV29-1 with TRBJ2-1, with TRBD1 matching 8 bases. This CDR3 has 14 residues. CDR1 and CDR2 (germline): SQVTM, ANQGSEA. Trimming at V came to 6 bases and at J to 5 bases, leaving 9 bases not matched to a gene. The CDR3 loop reads CSVHAQGAHNEQFF. The CDR3 DNA is TGCAGCGTCCACGCCCAGGGGGCCCACAATGAGCAGTTCTTC.

The table lists this clonotype with a few counts. This chain joins TRBV20-1 and TRBJ1-1; possible D gene TRBD1, 6 bases. Per germline, CDR1 DFQATT and CDR2 SNEGSKA (reference sequence). This CDR3 has 10 amino acids. With 5 bases removed from V and 7 bases from J, the gap between germline ends came to 8 bases. The CDR3 is CSAGQLEAFF. For the CDR3, the DNA is TGCAGTGCTGGACAGCTTGAAGCTTTCTTT.

J is TRBJ2-1 and V is TRBV9, with 12 bases that match TRBD2. J lost 6 bases, V lost 3 bases, and 1 base had no gene match. The germline gives CDR1 SGDLS, CDR2 YYNGEE. This CDR3 has 14 residues. CDR3 amino acids: CASSGTSGANEQFF. CDR3 DNA sequence: TGTGCCAGCAGCGGGACTAGCGGGGCCAATGAGCAGTTCTTC.

At least ten counts were recorded for this clonotype. This chain links TRBV7-2 with TRBJ2-3; D is perhaps TRBD2 (5 bases). CDR1 is SGHTA and CDR2 is FQGNSA in the germline V gene. This CDR3 has 18 amino acids. Trimming removed 1 base from V and 2 bases from J, with 19 bases in between. The CDR3 reads CASSLVGRTEGDTDTQYF. CDR3 DNA: TGTGCCAGCAGCTTAGTAGGGAGAACCGAAGGCGACACAGATACGCAGTATTTT.

At least ten counts were recorded for this clonotype. The chain joins TRBV4-1 to TRBJ1-1, with unresolved D. The CDR3 sequence is 15 residues long. V lost 1 base and J lost 1, with 10 bases in between. Germline V gene sequence: CDR1 MGHRA, CDR2 YSYEKL. The CDR3 reads CASSQGRVGNTEAFF. CDR3 sequence (DNA): TGCGCCAGCAGCCAAGGTCGGGTGGGGAACACTGAAGCTTTCTTT.

In this sample, this clonotype turned up many times. V is TRBV7-2 and J is TRBJ2-7; 8 bases are shared with TRBD2. J gave up 6 bases and V 2 bases, and 12 bases lay outside the gene matches. CDR3 length equals 16 residues. Per germline, CDR1 SGHTA and CDR2 FQGNSA. The CDR3 spells CASSLNRGLVVSEQYF. CDR3 DNA sequence: TGTGCCAGCAGCTTAAATCGGGGACTAGTCGTCTCCGAGCAGTACTTC.

This clonotype appeared many times. The chain combines TRBV6-2 or TRBV6-3 with TRBJ2-7; a possible D gene is TRBD2 (5 bases). CDR1 is MNHEY, CDR2 SVGEGT, per germline. V lost 8 bases and J 5 bases, leaving 16 bases between the germline ends. This CDR3 is built from 13 residues. The CDR3 coding sequence is TGTGCCAGCGCCACCGGGGTATTCGACGAGCAGTACTTC. It translates to CASATGVFDEQYF.

Ten or more counts support this clonotype. The chain combines TRBV3-1 with TRBJ2-1; TRBD2 matches 12 bases. The V and J ends lost 1 base and 13 bases, in that order; junction bases with no gene match: 8. This CDR3 region has 15 residues. Germline CDR1 is LGHDT and CDR2 is YNNKEL (reference sequence). The CDR3, as DNA: TGTGCCAGCAGCCAAGGGACTAGCGGGGCTACCAGACAGTTCTTC. The encoded protein is CASSQGTSGATRQFF.

This clonotype was seen more than once but under ten times. The chain recombines TRBV5-1 with TRBJ2-2; D remains unclear. The CDR3 totals 15 residues. Germline V gene data show CDR1 as SGHRS and CDR2 as YFSETQ. Trimming stripped 0 bases from V and 0 bases from J, with 6 bases between. The CDR3 is CASSLGDPNTGELFF. CDR3 bases: TGCGCCAGCAGCTTGGGTGACCCGAACACCGGGGAGCTGTTTTTT.

J is TRBJ2-1 and V is TRBV7-2; 7 bases match TRBD1. The CDR3 has 15 amino acids. The trim removed 2 bases at V and 5 bases at J, leaving 6 bases unmatched. The germline gives CDR1 SGHTA, CDR2 FQGNSA. The CDR3 loop reads CASSLWAQGDNEQFF. The CDR3 DNA reads as TGTGCCAGCAGCTTATGGGCTCAGGGGGACAATGAGCAGTTCTTC.